Listed below are T cell receptor beta chains from one sample, sequenced in a study of cytomegalovirus exposure and HLA in healthy donors. Clones were sequenced by immunoSEQ multiplex PCR, and TCRdb holds only the in-frame ones, with some missing. This sample has 100,000 or so clones, with about four fifths found just once. The sequenced sample was PBMCs. The receptors derive from a human donor in good health. CDR3s include the opening cysteine and the closing phenylalanine or tryptophan. The D gene is left open where the match is weak. Size tells how often a clone was seen (once, few, many) or the class of an expanded clone, and some rows leave it out.

TRBJ2-1 TRBD2 NA TRBV9 TGTGCCAGCAGCGTAGGGACAATACCTAGGCGGGAGGAATACAATGAGCAGTTCTTC CASSVGTIPRREEYNEQFF
TRBJ2-5 TRBD1 NA TRBV9 TGTGCCAGCAGCAAGGGACAGGGGGTGGAGACCCAGTACTTC CASSKGQGVETQYF
TRBJ1-2 NA NA TRBV10-3 TGTGCCATCGGGACCGGGACAACTAACTATGGCTACACCTTC CAIGTGTTNYGYTF
TRBJ1-5 TRBD1 NA TRBV7-6 TGTGCCAGCAGCGTTGGCGACAGGGGAAGCAATCAGCCCCAGCATTTT CASSVGDRGSNQPQHF
TRBJ1-4 TRBD1 few TRBV25-1 TGTGCCAGCAGACAGGGGTTTATTGAAAAACTGTTTTTT CASRQGFIEKLFF
TRBJ1-2 NA NA TRBV5-6 TGTGCCAGCAGCCCGCAGGGGAACTATGGCTACACCTTC CASSPQGNYGYTF
TRBJ1-2 NA NA TRBV6-4 TGTGCCAGCAGCCCCAGGGGACCCTATGGCTACACCTTC CASSPRGPYGYTF
TRBJ1-2 TRBD1 NA TRBV30 TGTGCCTGGAAAGGGGACAGACCCCCAGCTAACTATGGCTACACCTTC CAWKGDRPPANYGYTF
TRBJ1-2 NA NA TRBV5-5 TGTGCCAGCAGCTTGCCACTACCTGCCGGACAGCGAGGAGACGGCTACACCTTC CASSLPLPAGQRGDGYTF
TRBJ2-7 NA NA TRBV5-6 TGTGCCAGCAGCTCCCAGCGGAACGAGCAGTACTTC CASSSQRNEQYF
TRBJ2-7 TRBD2 NA TRBV29-1 TGCAGCGTTGGGAGACGTGGCGGGAGCTCCTACGAGCAGTACTTC CSVGRRGGSSYEQYF
TRBJ2-7 TRBD1 NA TRBV5-5 TGTGCCAGCAGCCCAGGACAGGACCCCTACGAGCAGTACTTC CASSPGQDPYEQYF
TRBJ1-2 TRBD1 NA TRBV7-6 TGTGCCAGCAGCCCCCAGGAAGGGGGCCCCTATGGCTACACCTTC CASSPQEGGPYGYTF
TRBJ1-1 NA NA TRBV30 TGTGCCGCCAGTACAGCTTTGAACACTGAAGCTTTCTTT CAASTALNTEAFF
TRBJ2-7 TRBD2 NA TRBV30 TGTGCCTGGAACCGCCCTAGCGGGAGTCCCGACGAGCAGTACTTC CAWNRPSGSPDEQYF
TRBJ2-7 NA NA TRBV15 TGTGCCACCAGCATAGGGGGTACCTCCTACGAGCAGTACTTC CATSIGGTSYEQYF
TRBJ2-2 TRBD1 NA TRBV2 TGTGCCAGCGGCCCCCAGGGGGTTAACACCGGGGAGCTGTTTTTT CASGPQGVNTGELFF
TRBJ2-3 TRBD2 NA TRBV7-3 TGTGCCAGCAGCCCGAAGGCGGGGGGGCCCGATACGCAGTATTTT CASSPKAGGPDTQYF
TRBJ1-3 NA NA TRBV11-2 TGTGCCAGCAGCTTAGTGGGGGCCGGCTCTGGAAACACCATATATTTT CASSLVGAGSGNTIYF
TRBJ2-7 NA NA TRBV4-2 TGTGCCAGCAGCCAGCTGCCAAGCTCCTACGAGCAGTACTTC CASSQLPSSYEQYF
TRBJ2-1 TRBD1 NA TRBV11-3 TGTGCCAGCAGCTTAAGCAGGGGGAGTTACAATGAGCAGTTCTTC CASSLSRGSYNEQFF
TRBJ1-1 NA few TRBV4-3 TGCGCCAGCAGCCAAGTGGGGGGATCCGAAGCTTTCTTT CASSQVGGSEAFF
TRBJ2-3 NA NA TRBV7-9 TGTGCCAGCAGCTTAGGGTCGGGGAGCACAGATACGCAGTATTTT CASSLGSGSTDTQYF
TRBJ1-2 NA NA TRBV7-9 TGTGCCAGCAGCCCCAACCCGGCAGGGGGCTACACCTTC CASSPNPAGGYTF
TRBJ2-5 NA NA TRBV7-3 TGTGCCAGCAGCCCAGGGGTCGCCCCTGGTGCCCTTGAGACCCAGTACTTC CASSPGVAPGALETQYF
TRBJ1-4 TRBD1 NA TRBV5-1 TGCGCCAGCAGCTTGGTGGGGCAGGGGGTTGCAACTAATGAAAAACTGTTTTTT CASSLVGQGVATNEKLFF
TRBJ1-3 NA few TRBV4-3 TGCGCCAGCAGCCCCGGCGGCTTCTCTGGAAACACCATATATTTT CASSPGGFSGNTIYF
TRBJ1-1 NA NA TRBV18 TGTGCCAGCTCACCACCCCCAGTACTGAACACTGAAGCTTTCTTT CASSPPPVLNTEAFF
TRBJ2-6 NA NA TRBV7-2 TGTGCCAGCACCCCGAGAGCGCCGTCTGGGGCCAACGTCCTGACTTTC CASTPRAPSGANVLTF
TRBJ2-2 TRBD1 NA TRBV5-1 TGCGCCAGCAGCGGAAGACAGGGTAGTGGGGAGCTGTTTTTT CASSGRQGSGELFF
TRBJ2-1 TRBD2 NA TRBV14 TGTGCCAGCAGCCAAGATGGAGCGGGGGGGGATGAGCAGTTCTTC CASSQDGAGGDEQFF
TRBJ2-1 TRBD2 NA TRBV29-1 TGCAGCGTTGGTTTGGCGGGAGGGCATAATGAGCAGTTCTTC CSVGLAGGHNEQFF
TRBJ2-7 NA NA TRBV20-1 TGCAGTGCCGAGCGGGACGAGCAGTACTTC CSAERDEQYF
TRBJ1-4 TRBD1 few TRBV5-6 TGTGCCAGCAGCCCGCCGGGACAGGGCGGTGAAAAACTGTTTTTT CASSPPGQGGEKLFF
TRBJ1-2 TRBD1 NA TRBV5-4 TGTGCCAGCAGCTTGGGGATGCAGGGGGGCTATGGCTACACCTTC CASSLGMQGGYGYTF
TRBJ1-3 NA NA TRBV6-1 TGTGCCGGCGGGAGGGGTTATGGAAACACCATATATTTT CAGGRGYGNTIYF
TRBJ1-4 NA NA TRBV7-2 TGTGCCAGCAGCTTAGTAACCTTGACGGGGGGCGATACTAATGAAAAACTGTTTTTT CASSLVTLTGGDTNEKLFF
TRBJ2-7 NA once TRBV5-6 TGTGCCAGCACCACACAATGGGGCAACGAGCAGTACTTC CASTTQWGNEQYF
TRBJ2-3 NA NA TRBV7-6 TGTGCCAGCAGCTTAGGAGTCCTCACAGATACGCAGTATTTT CASSLGVLTDTQYF
TRBJ1-2 NA few TRBV27 TGTGCCAGCAGGACAGCTTCAACCTATGGCTACACCTTC CASRTASTYGYTF
TRBJ1-3 NA few TRBV5-6 TGTGCCAGCAGTCCTTCGGGGAGGTCTGGAAACACCATATATTTT CASSPSGRSGNTIYF
TRBJ2-2 TRBD2 NA TRBV29-1 TGCAGCGTTGAGGGGAAGGTAGCGGGATGGGGGACCGGGGAGCTGTTTTTT CSVEGKVAGWGTGELFF
TRBJ1-4 TRBD1 NA TRBV7-9 TGTGCCAGCAGCCCCCAGGGGGGAACAACTAATGAAAAACTGTTTTTT CASSPQGGTTNEKLFF
TRBJ1-2 NA NA TRBV6-5 TGTGCCAGCACCTCCCCCCCGGGGGGCTACACCTTC CASTSPPGGYTF
TRBJ2-1 NA NA TRBV5-1 TGCGCCAGCAGCTGGCCCTCCCCTCAGGGAAATGAGCAGTTCTTC CASSWPSPQGNEQFF
TRBJ2-2 TRBD2 once TRBV9 TGTGCCAGCAGCGGGACTAGCGGAGCCACCGGGGAGCTGTTTTTT CASSGTSGATGELFF
TRBJ2-7 TRBD2 NA TRBV5-1 TGCGCCAGCAGCCACGGACTAGCGGGTCTCTACGAGCAGTACTTC CASSHGLAGLYEQYF
TRBJ1-1 NA NA TRBV18 TGTGCCAGCTCACGGTCTTGGGGGGAGAGTGAAGCTTTCTTT CASSRSWGESEAFF
TRBJ2-3 TRBD1 NA TRBV11-1 TGTGCCAGCAGCCTACCGGGACAGGGGGGCGATACGCAGTATTTT CASSLPGQGGDTQYF
TRBJ1-5 TRBD1 few TRBV28 TGTGCCAGCAGCCTACAGGGGTCGCGGCAGCCCCAGCATTTT CASSLQGSRQPQHF
TRBJ2-5 NA NA TRBV7-9 TGTGCCAGCAGCTTACCCCCAGGCACGGGGGTGGAGACCCAGTACTTC CASSLPPGTGVETQYF
TRBJ2-1 TRBD2 NA TRBV6-6 TGTGCCAGCAGCCACGGGACTAGCGGAGCCTACAATGAGCAGTTCTTC CASSHGTSGAYNEQFF
TRBJ1-2 TRBD1 NA TRBV9 TGTGCCAGCAGCGTAGGCGGCCGACAGGGCTATGGCTACACCTTC CASSVGGRQGYGYTF